Listed here are 26 T cell receptor beta chains from one sample, sequenced in a study of T cell repertoires in cytomegalovirus infection. Their target antigens are unknown. One entry per CDR3 protein, called by TCRdb with MiXCR from the reads. The sample carries around 800,000 distinct CDR3 sequences, 30% to 35% recorded once. The source was cultured CD8+ T cells from PBMCs, collected from culture after CMV antigen stimulation. Receptor source: a human donor in good health (CMV status not recorded). Some clones in this sample may be carry-over from other donors' samples.

The table lists this clonotype with a few counts. The chain employs TRBV5-5 and TRBJ2-5, with a possible D match to TRBD1 (6 bases). Germline CDR1 SGHKS, CDR2 YYEKEE (reference sequence). The CDR3 is made up of 16 amino acids. V was shortened by 0 bases and J by 5 bases, with 17 bases between the two germline ends. CDR3 in amino acids: CASSLAVGRGLETQYF. The CDR3 bases are TGTGCCAGCAGCTTGGCCGTGGGCAGGGGATTGGAGACCCAGTACTTC.

This clonotype appeared many times. An end of the junction does not agree with germline; a read error may underlie this. V gene TRBV7-7 combines with J gene TRBJ2-2; 9 nucleotides match TRBD2. Looked up from germline, CDR1 is SSHAT and CDR2 is FNYEAQ (reference sequence). The CDR3 has 14 amino acids. This CDR3 reads CASSPRTSAGELFF. Written as DNA, the CDR3 is TGTGCTAGCAGCCCTCGGACTAGCGCCGGGGAGCTGTTTTTT.

V usage is TRBV19 and J usage is TRBJ1-2; a possible D gene is TRBD1 (5 bases). This CDR3 comprises 12 residues. The germline gives CDR1 LNHDA, CDR2 SQIVND (reference sequence). Trimming took off 3 bases at V and 8 bases at J, with 10 bases between the two ends. The DNA for the CDR3 is TGTGCCAGTAGTATCGACAGTTTCGGCTACACCTTC. Translation gives CASSIDSFGYTF.

In this sample, this clonotype turned up once. The chain uses TRBV18 and TRBJ2-7; 8 bases are a match to TRBD2. Germline CDR1 is KGHSH and CDR2 is LQKENI. The length of the CDR3 is 14 residues. Trimming took 3 bases from V and 5 from J; bases not matched to a gene: 6. The DNA of the CDR3 is TGTGCCAGCTCACCTCGGGGGGGTGGCAACGAGCAGTACGTC. Translated, it gives CASSPRGGGNEQYV.

Written as DNA, the CDR3 is TGTGCCAGCAGTTACTCGGCCCAGGACTCGGGCTATGGCTACACCTTC. Its translation: CASSYSAQDSGYGYTF. V usage is TRBV6-2 or TRBV6-3 and J usage is TRBJ1-2; unclear D gene. Germline CDR1 reads MNHEY; CDR2 reads SVGEGT. The CDR3 sequence is 16 residues long. V was pared by 0 bases and J by 4 bases, with 15 bases between.

This clonotype appeared a few times. The V and J genes are TRBV6-6 and TRBJ2-3; 16 bases align to TRBD2. Germline-derived CDR1 and CDR2 are MNHNY and SVGAGI (reference sequence). The CDR3 runs to 18 residues. V lost 10 bases to trimming and J lost 4 bases; unmatched junction nucleotides: 14. The CDR3 DNA reads as TGTGCCACCCACTCTCCGGGACTAGCGGGGGGGCAGTCAGATACGCAGTATTTT. This encodes CATHSPGLAGGQSDTQYF.

The chain uses TRBV12-3 or TRBV12-4 and TRBJ1-2; the D is unclear. V was pared by 2 bases and J by 2 bases, with 12 bases between. The CDR3 runs 15 residues. The CDR3 spells CASSLNWAGNYGYTF. The CDR3 DNA sequence: TGTGCCAGCAGTTTAAATTGGGCGGGAAACTATGGCTACACCTTC.

This chain uses TRBV6-2 or TRBV6-3 with TRBJ1-1; TRBD1 matches at 7 bases. The V gene end was trimmed by 6 bases and the J gene end by 8 bases; junction bases not matched to a gene: 9. There are 13 residues in the CDR3. The germline gives CDR1 MNHEY, CDR2 SVGEGT. The DNA of the CDR3 is TGTGCCAGCAGCGATGGACAGGCCCTCGAAGCTTTCTTT. Amino acids: CASSDGQALEAFF.

The J gene is TRBJ2-3, the V gene TRBV6-1; 9 bases fit TRBD1. Germline trimming cut 6 bases from V and 1 base from J; bases unmatched to any gene: 8. This CDR3 spans 16 amino acids. The germline gives CDR1 MNHNS, CDR2 SASEGT. The CDR3 DNA reads TGTGCCAGCAGGATTAGGACAGGGGCGGGCACAGATACGCAGTATTTT. Translated: CASRIRTGAGTDTQYF.

Ten or more counts support this clonotype. The genes are TRBV7-2 and TRBJ2-7; D is unresolved. The CDR3 is made up of 12 amino acids. The V and J ends lost 1 base and 5 bases respectively, with 6 bases between them. Germline CDR1 is SGHTA and CDR2 is FQGNSA. Here the CDR3 DNA reads TGTGCCAGCAGCTTAGTGGGCCACGAGCAGTACGTC. Protein sequence: CASSLVGHEQYV.

The V gene is TRBV11-2, the J gene TRBJ2-7, with 7 bases fitting TRBD2. The CDR3 is made up of 15 amino acids. V was clipped by 2 bases and J by 0 bases; unmatched bases: 4. Germline V CDR1 and CDR2: SGHAT, FQNNGV. The CDR3 protein is CASSLWGGGSYEQYV. CDR3 bases: TGTGCCAGCAGCTTATGGGGGGGGGGCTCCTACGAGCAGTACGTC.

In the case of this clonotype: The junction differs from germline at one of its ends, possibly a read error. J is TRBJ2-3 and V is TRBV28, with 9 nucleotides matching TRBD1. The CDR3 sequence is 17 residues long. CDR1 is MDHEN and CDR2 is SYDVKM in the germline V gene. CDR3 sequence (DNA): TGTGCCAACAGTCCCGGGACAGGGAGAATCGGACTAGATACGCAGTATTTT. This sequence encodes CANSPGTGRIGLDTQYF.

The rearrangement joins TRBV20-1 to TRBJ2-7; D call uncertain. The germline V gene has CDR1 DFQATT and CDR2 SNEGSKA (reference sequence). Trimming took off 5 bases at V and 1 base at J, with 6 bases between the two ends. This CDR3 has 11 amino acids. In DNA form, the CDR3 reads TGCAGTGCTGCTTCTTCCTACGAGCAGTACGTC. It is translated as CSAASSYEQYV.

This clonotype was observed a few times. V usage is TRBV7-9 and J usage is TRBJ2-1; D gene uncertain. This CDR3 has 13 residues. The germline V gene encodes CDR1 SEHNR and CDR2 FQNEAQ (reference sequence). Trimming left V 5 bases short and J 6 bases short, with 11 bases between. The CDR3 here is CASSPSFSNEQFF. CDR3 bases: TGTGCCAGCAGCCCCTCCTTTAGCAATGAGCAGTTCTTC.

This clonotype was picked up a small number of times. The chain employs TRBV6-6 and TRBJ2-1, with 7 bases matching TRBD1. V dropped 7 bases and J dropped 4; count of bases not matched to a gene: 4. Germline V gene sequence: CDR1 MNHNY, CDR2 SVGAGI (reference sequence). This CDR3 has 13 residues. The CDR3 protein is CASTLGQYNEQFF. The CDR3 region has the DNA TGTGCCAGCACCTTGGGACAGTACAATGAGCAGTTCTTC.

This clonotype was seen more than once but under ten times. The rearrangement links TRBV19 to TRBJ2-1, with no clear D. V gave up 2 bases and J gave up 9 bases, with 5 bases separating them. This CDR3 region has 11 residues. Germline V gene lookup returns CDR1 LNHDA and CDR2 SQIVND (reference sequence). This CDR3 is CASSITAEQFF. The CDR3, as DNA: TGTGCCAGTAGTATAACAGCTGAGCAGTTCTTC.

V is TRBV7-9 and J is TRBJ1-1; D is unclear. The CDR3 runs to 13 residues. Germline CDR1 reads SEHNR; CDR2 reads FQNEAQ (reference sequence). Trimming took off 7 bases at V and 1 base at J, with 10 bases between the two ends. This CDR3 reads CASKGQKNTEAFF. Written as DNA, the CDR3 is TGTGCCAGCAAAGGGCAGAAGAACACTGAAGCTTTCTTT.

This clonotype has ten or more counts. V and J are TRBV27 and TRBJ2-6, with unresolved D. CDR1 and CDR2 from the germline V gene are MNHEY and SMNVEV (reference sequence). Trimming shortened V by 5 bases and J by 1 base, and 12 bases separated the two germline ends. The CDR3 consists of 16 residues. CDR3 DNA: TGTGCCAGCAGTCCACCTAGTTCTTCTGGGGCCAACGTCCTGACTTTC. Its protein product is CASSPPSSSGANVLTF.

The chain links TRBV19 to TRBJ2-6; D is ambiguous. The CDR3 has 15 residues. V dropped 3 bases and J dropped 4 bases, with 10 bases sitting between them. Per the germline V gene, CDR1 is LNHDA and CDR2 is SQIVND (reference sequence). The CDR3 spells CASSISSGGANVLTF. Written as DNA, the CDR3 is TGTGCCAGTAGTATCTCATCAGGCGGGGCCAACGTCCTGACTTTC. Using reference TRBV19 and TRBJ2-6 for the parts outside the CDR3, the full variable domain is DGGITQSPKYLFRKEGQNVTLSCEQNLNHDAMYWYRQDPGQGLRLIYYSQIVNDFQKGDIAEGYSVSREKKESFPLTVTSAQKNPTAFYLCASSISSGGANVLTFGAGSRLTVL.

This clonotype appeared a few times. The chain links TRBV12-3 or TRBV12-4 to TRBJ1-1, with D tentatively TRBD1 (6 bases). The CDR3 length is 12 residues. V lost 6 bases, J lost 8 bases, and 13 bases lay in between. CDR3 loop: CASSSIDREAFF. The CDR3, as DNA: TGTGCCAGCAGCTCCATTGACAGGGAAGCTTTCTTT.

A few counts support this clonotype. The chain is built from TRBV12-3 or TRBV12-4 and TRBJ2-1, with TRBD2 matching over 9 bases. J was trimmed by 1 base and V by 3 bases; bases with no gene match: 4. The CDR3 length is 16 residues. The CDR3 spells CASSFELAGSYNEQFF. The DNA of the CDR3 is TGTGCCAGCAGTTTTGAGCTAGCGGGGTCCTACAATGAGCAGTTCTTC.

A few counts support this clonotype. The J gene is TRBJ2-2, the V gene TRBV27; D is ambiguous. Trimming cost V 10 bases and J 2 bases, with 8 bases left between them. This CDR3 region has 12 residues. Germline assignment: CDR1 MNHEY and CDR2 SMNVEV (reference sequence). For the CDR3, the DNA is TGTGCCACCCTGAGAAACACCGGGGAGCTGTTTTTT. Protein product: CATLRNTGELFF.

In this sample, this clonotype turned up many times. The rearrangement uses TRBV28 and TRBJ2-7; 9 nucleotides match TRBD1. The CDR3 is 16 amino acids. Germline CDR1 and CDR2: MDHEN and SYDVKM. Unmatched junction bases numbered 8, after V lost 4 bases and J lost 1 base. The CDR3 sequence is CASSSTGTGLSYEQYV. The DNA of the CDR3 is TGTGCCAGCAGTTCAACCGGGACAGGGCTTTCCTACGAGCAGTACGTC.

This clonotype was counted many times. The rearrangement uses TRBV7-6 and TRBJ1-2, with 9 bases aligning to TRBD1. This CDR3 contains 15 residues. The ends lost 4 bases at V and 6 bases at J; junction bases unmatched: 9. Germline loops: CDR1 SGHVS, CDR2 FNYEAQ. CDR3 in amino acids: CASSSNTGGRHGYTF. CDR3 DNA: TGTGCCAGCAGCTCCAACACAGGGGGCAGACATGGCTACACCTTC.

This clonotype was seen more than once but under ten times. The chain couples TRBV12-3 or TRBV12-4 to TRBJ2-3; 15 nucleotides match TRBD2. The CDR3 extends over 17 amino acids. Trimming cost V 3 bases and J 2 bases; bases outside gene matches: 3. The CDR3 spells CASSFGLAGGHTDTQYF. In DNA, the CDR3 is TGTGCCAGCAGTTTCGGACTAGCGGGGGGGCACACAGATACGCAGTATTTT.

This chain joins TRBV5-1 and TRBJ1-3; no reliable D call. The CDR3 totals 14 residues. Trimming cost V 7 bases and J 3 bases, with 14 bases left between them. Per the germline V gene, CDR1 is SGHRS and CDR2 is YFSETQ. As DNA, the CDR3 is TGCGCCAGCGATCGTGAGGGCAATGGAAACACCATATATTTT. As protein: CASDREGNGNTIYF.